The TCR beta chain under discussion was sequenced for a study of blood T cell repertoires in COVID-19. Original data processing: Researchers report that nucleated cell counts were estimated from reference gene primer amplification. TCRdb's table, derived via immunoSEQ multiplex PCR, lists solely in-frame clones and lacks some. V, J and clone size reflect that table, while D and trimming were determined from the DNA. This sample has roughly 250,000 clones; about 82% occur once, and the top ten carry 6% to 7%. This receptor was taken from an older woman with active or convalescent COVID-19. Sequencing was performed on peripheral blood.

The CDR3 is CASSPTVQGYEKLFF. The CDR3 coding sequence is TGTGCCAGCAGCCCCACAGTACAGGGTTATGAAAAACTGTTTTTT. This chain connects TRBV11-2 to TRBJ1-4; a weak D match, TRBD1 (6 bases). The germline gives CDR1 SGHAT, CDR2 FQNNGV. Between the trimmed V and J ends, which lost 5 bases and 6 bases, there was a span of 16 bases. The CDR3 is 15 residues long.